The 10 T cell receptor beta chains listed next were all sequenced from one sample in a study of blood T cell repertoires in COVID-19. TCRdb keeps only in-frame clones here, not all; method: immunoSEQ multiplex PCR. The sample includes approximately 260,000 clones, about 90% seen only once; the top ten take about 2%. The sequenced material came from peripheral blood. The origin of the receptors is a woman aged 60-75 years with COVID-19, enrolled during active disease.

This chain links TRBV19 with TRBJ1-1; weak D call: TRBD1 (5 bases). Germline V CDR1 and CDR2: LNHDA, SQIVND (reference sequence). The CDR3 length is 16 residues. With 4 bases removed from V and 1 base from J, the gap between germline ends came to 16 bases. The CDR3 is CASSNGLRTPNTEAFF. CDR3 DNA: TGTGCCAGTAGTAATGGTTTGAGGACACCGAACACTGAAGCTTTCTTT.

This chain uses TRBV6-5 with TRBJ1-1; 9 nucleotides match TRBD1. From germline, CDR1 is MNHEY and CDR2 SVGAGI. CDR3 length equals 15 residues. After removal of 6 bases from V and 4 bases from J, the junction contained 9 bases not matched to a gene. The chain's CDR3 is CASRDNRGPGTEAFF. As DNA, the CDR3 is TGTGCCAGCAGGGATAACAGGGGGCCCGGCACTGAAGCTTTCTTT.

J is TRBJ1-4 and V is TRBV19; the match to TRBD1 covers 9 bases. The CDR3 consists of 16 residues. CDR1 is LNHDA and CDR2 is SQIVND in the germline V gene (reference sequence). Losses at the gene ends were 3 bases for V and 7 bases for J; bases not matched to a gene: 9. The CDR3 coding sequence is TGTGCCAGTAGTATGACTCTGGGACAGGGACGTGAAAAACTGTTTTTT. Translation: CASSMTLGQGREKLFF. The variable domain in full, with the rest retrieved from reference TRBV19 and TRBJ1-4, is DGGITQSPKYLFRKEGQNVTLSCEQNLNHDAMYWYRQDPGQGLRLIYYSQIVNDFQKGDIAEGYSVSREKKESFPLTVTSAQKNPTAFYLCASSMTLGQGREKLFFGSGTQLSVL.

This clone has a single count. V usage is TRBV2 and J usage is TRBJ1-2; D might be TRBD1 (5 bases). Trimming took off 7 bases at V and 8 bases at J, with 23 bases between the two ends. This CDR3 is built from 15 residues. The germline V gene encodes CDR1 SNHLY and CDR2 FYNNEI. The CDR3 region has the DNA TGTGCCAGCATCACTGGCAGGGAGGTTCTCGACGGCTACACCTTC. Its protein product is CASITGREVLDGYTF.

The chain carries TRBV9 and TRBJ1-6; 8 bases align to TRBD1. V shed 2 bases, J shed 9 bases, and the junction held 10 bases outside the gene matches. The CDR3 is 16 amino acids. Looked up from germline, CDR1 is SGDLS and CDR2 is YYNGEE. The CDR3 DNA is TGTGCCAGCAGCGTTGACCCTACAGACAGGGGTTCACCCCTCCACTTT. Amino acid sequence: CASSVDPTDRGSPLHF.

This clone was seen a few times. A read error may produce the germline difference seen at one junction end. CDR3 nucleotides: TGTGCTAGCAGCCCGAGCGGGGCAGGTTTCTACGAGCAGTACTTC. Amino acids: CASSPSGAGFYEQYF. The chain carries TRBV7-7 and TRBJ2-7, with 7 bases fitting TRBD2. The CDR3 has 15 residues. The germline V gene has CDR1 SSHAT and CDR2 FNYEAQ (reference sequence).

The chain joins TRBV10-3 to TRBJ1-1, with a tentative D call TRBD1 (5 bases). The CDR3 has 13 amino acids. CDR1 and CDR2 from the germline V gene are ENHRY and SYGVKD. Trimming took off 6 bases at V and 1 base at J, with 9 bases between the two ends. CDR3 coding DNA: TGTGCCATCAGGGGGCATCCGAACACTGAAGCTTTCTTT. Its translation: CAIRGHPNTEAFF.

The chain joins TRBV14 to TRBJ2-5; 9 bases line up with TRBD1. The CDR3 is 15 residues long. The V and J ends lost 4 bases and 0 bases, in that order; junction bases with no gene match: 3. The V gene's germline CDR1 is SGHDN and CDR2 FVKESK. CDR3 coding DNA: TGTGCCAGCAGCCCGGGACAGGGCAACCAAGAGACCCAGTACTTC. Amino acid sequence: CASSPGQGNQETQYF.

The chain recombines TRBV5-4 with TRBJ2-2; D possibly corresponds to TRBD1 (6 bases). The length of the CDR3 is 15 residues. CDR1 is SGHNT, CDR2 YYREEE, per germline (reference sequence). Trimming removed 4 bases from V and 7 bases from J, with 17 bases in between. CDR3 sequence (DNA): TGTGCCAGCAGCGGCTACCGGACAGATGACGGGGAGCTGTTTTTT. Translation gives CASSGYRTDDGELFF.

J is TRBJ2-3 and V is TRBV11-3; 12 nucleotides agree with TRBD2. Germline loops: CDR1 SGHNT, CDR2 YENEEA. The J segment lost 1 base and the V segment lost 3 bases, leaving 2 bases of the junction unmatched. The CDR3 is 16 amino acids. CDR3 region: CASSFGLAGRTDTQYF. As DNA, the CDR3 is TGTGCCAGCAGCTTCGGACTAGCGGGACGCACAGATACGCAGTATTTT.